The 11 T cell receptor beta chains reported below all come from one sample, sequenced in a study of cytomegalovirus exposure and HLA in healthy donors. The PCR used 60 Vbeta and 13 Jbeta primers. Measured with immunoSEQ multiplex PCR; TCRdb has only the in-frame clones, and not every one. The table has roughly 180,000 clones, under 85% seen once. Sequenced: PBMCs. Receptor source: a male donor in good health and CMV-seronegative.

This chain uses TRBV9 with TRBJ1-3, with TRBD1 matching 7 bases. This CDR3 is 16 amino acids long. The V gene end was trimmed by 0 bases and the J gene end by 2 bases; junction bases not matched to a gene: 5. CDR1 and CDR2 from the germline V gene are SGDLS and YYNGEE. DNA of the CDR3: TGTGCCAGCAGCGTAGGACAGGGAGAAGCTGGAAACACCATATATTTT. Amino acids: CASSVGQGEAGNTIYF.

With respect to this clone: The junction departs from germline at one end; a sequencing error may be responsible. J is TRBJ2-1 and V is TRBV7-9; 9 nucleotides line up with TRBD2. Germline CDR1 is SEHNR and CDR2 is FQNEAQ (reference sequence). The CDR3 is made up of 19 amino acids. DNA of the CDR3: TGTTCCAGCAGCTCGGGAGGTAGCGGGAGCACTATTCCCTACAATGAGCAGTTCTTC. Protein: CSSSSGGSGSTIPYNEQFF. The full variable domain, its missing parts supplied by reference TRBV7-9 and TRBJ2-1, is DTGVSQNPRHKITKRGQNVTFRCDPISEHNRLYWYRQTLGQGPEFLTYFQNEAQLEKSRLLSDRFSAERPKGSFSTLEIQRTEQGDSAMYLCSSSSGGSGSTIPYNEQFFGPGTRLTVL.

V and J are TRBV19 and TRBJ1-2; TRBD1 aligns across 10 bases. After removal of 5 bases from V and 1 base from J, the junction contained 7 bases not matched to a gene. There are 16 residues in the CDR3. The germline CDR1 and CDR2 sequences are LNHDA and SQIVND (reference sequence). The CDR3 coding sequence is TGTGCCAGTAGTGCCCGGGACAGGGGTTATAACTATGGCTACACCTTC. Protein: CASSARDRGYNYGYTF. The variable domain in full, completed from reference TRBV19 and TRBJ1-2, reads DGGITQSPKYLFRKEGQNVTLSCEQNLNHDAMYWYRQDPGQGLRLIYYSQIVNDFQKGDIAEGYSVSREKKESFPLTVTSAQKNPTAFYLCASSARDRGYNYGYTFGSGTRLTVV.

This clone appeared once. V gene TRBV15 combines with J gene TRBJ1-1, with D maybe TRBD1 (6 bases). This CDR3 is built from 15 residues. Germline V gives CDR1 LNHNV, CDR2 YYDKDF (reference sequence). The V end lost 5 bases, the J end lost 3 bases, and 16 bases lay between the germline ends. CDR3 DNA sequence: TGTGCCACCAGCCGCGACCCAGAGGGGGACACTGAAGCTTTCTTT. It yields the protein CATSRDPEGDTEAFF.

The rearrangement uses TRBV7-2 and TRBJ1-5; possible D gene TRBD1, 5 bases. Trimming took off 6 bases at V and 3 bases at J, with 15 bases between the two ends. The germline V gene has CDR1 SGHTA and CDR2 FQGNSA. The CDR3 sequence is 15 residues long. Written as DNA, the CDR3 is TGTGCCAGCAGGGGGGGAGGGGTTTCCAATCAGCCCCAGCATTTT. It encodes CASRGGGVSNQPQHF.

The chain combines TRBV14 with TRBJ2-3, with a weak D call TRBD1 (5 bases). Per germline, CDR1 SGHDN and CDR2 FVKESK. The V end was cut by 1 base, the J end by 6 bases, with 11 bases between. The CDR3 is 14 amino acids. CDR3 residues: CASSQVRVLDTQYF. The DNA for the CDR3 is TGTGCCAGCAGCCAAGTCAGGGTATTGGATACGCAGTATTTT.

This CDR3 is CASSIDLNGGDIQYF. CDR3 bases: TGTGCCAGTAGTATAGATCTGAACGGCGGGGACATTCAGTACTTC. The rearrangement joins TRBV19 to TRBJ2-4; perhaps TRBD2 as D (6 bases). CDR3 length equals 15 residues. V dropped 0 bases and J dropped 8 bases, with 14 bases sitting between them. CDR1 LNHDA and CDR2 SQIVND come from the germline V gene (reference sequence).

This clone was seen just once. This chain connects TRBV14 to TRBJ1-1; D unclear. Trimming removed 1 base from V and 6 bases from J, with 9 bases in between. Germline V gene data show CDR1 as SGHDN and CDR2 as FVKESK. The CDR3 consists of 13 residues. CDR3 in DNA: TGTGCCAGCAGCCAAGCGTTTAGAGCTGAAGCTTTCTTT. Protein: CASSQAFRAEAFF.

This chain links TRBV28 with TRBJ2-3; TRBD2 agrees at 7 bases. The CDR3 totals 12 residues. Germline V lookup: CDR1 MDHEN, CDR2 SYDVKM. The junction had 1 base not matched to a gene; V was cut back by 8 bases and J by 2 bases. CDR3 region: CASGLVTDTQYF. DNA of the CDR3: TGTGCCAGCGGACTAGTCACAGATACGCAGTATTTT.

The chain combines TRBV7-9 with TRBJ1-6, with a weak D call TRBD1 (5 bases). Germline values: CDR1 SEHNR, CDR2 FQNEAQ (reference sequence). Trimming pared 4 bases from V and 8 bases from J, leaving 12 bases between. This CDR3 region has 14 residues. The CDR3 spells CASSSRDWDSPLHF. As DNA, the CDR3 is TGTGCCAGCAGCTCCAGGGATTGGGATTCACCCCTCCACTTT.

CDR3: CASSYSWGEPQHF. In nucleotides, the CDR3 is TGTGCCAGCAGTTACTCGTGGGGCGAGCCCCAGCATTTT. The gene calls are TRBV6-5 and TRBJ1-5, with a weak D call TRBD1 (5 bases). The ends were cut back, 0 bases at V and 8 bases at J, with 8 bases in the middle. The CDR3 consists of 13 residues. The germline V gene encodes CDR1 MNHEY and CDR2 SVGAGI.